These 31 T cell receptor beta chains were all obtained from the same sample, sequenced in a study of blood T cell repertoires in COVID-19. Sequencing was performed with immunoSEQ multiplex PCR; in TCRdb, only in-frame clones are kept and a portion is missing. The sample shows under 200,000 clones, around 82% of them seen only once. Sequencing was carried out using peripheral blood. The source of these receptors is a man in his late teens or twenties with active or convalescent COVID-19.

This chain uses TRBV14 with TRBJ2-6, with TRBD1 matching over 8 bases. The CDR3 loop spans 21 amino acids. The V and J ends lost 2 bases and 0 bases, in that order; junction bases with no gene match: 15. Germline V gives CDR1 SGHDN, CDR2 FVKESK. The CDR3 DNA reads TGTGCCAGCAGCCAAAGAGTCGGGGGCAGGGGGCTGAGCTCTGGGGCCAACGTCCTGACTTTC. The encoded protein is CASSQRVGGRGLSSGANVLTF.

V usage is TRBV29-1 and J usage is TRBJ2-4; 11 nucleotides match TRBD1. The CDR3 consists of 17 residues. V shed 6 bases and J 0 bases; nucleotides not matched to a gene: 10. Germline V gene lookup returns CDR1 SQVTM and CDR2 ANQGSEA. The CDR3 region has the DNA TGCAGCGTAGCAAGGACAGGGGGCCCTTTAGCCAAAAACATTCAGTACTTC. Its protein is CSVARTGGPLAKNIQYF.

The chain carries TRBV28 and TRBJ1-1; 8 bases align to TRBD1. J gave up 3 bases and V 5 bases, and 5 bases lay outside the gene matches. The CDR3 extends over 14 amino acids. CDR1 is MDHEN, CDR2 SYDVKM, per germline. CDR3 bases: TGTGCCAGCAGTACCACAGGGGGAGACACTGAAGCTTTCTTT. It encodes CASSTTGGDTEAFF.

This clone appeared a few times. V is TRBV6-5 and J is TRBJ1-4; 10 bases align to TRBD1. Germline CDR1 MNHEY, CDR2 SVGAGI. The CDR3 contains 15 residues. J lost 8 bases, V lost 5 bases, and 8 bases had no gene match. The CDR3 loop reads CASSPLGQGSEKLFF. The CDR3 nucleotides are TGTGCCAGCAGTCCCCTGGGACAGGGGTCAGAAAAACTGTTTTTT.

The chain recombines TRBV6-1 with TRBJ2-7; D is unclear. The CDR3 is made up of 15 amino acids. Germline CDR1 and CDR2: MNHNS and SASEGT. Deletions cut 0 bases from V and 0 bases from J, with 9 bases between. DNA of the CDR3: TGTGCCAGCAGTGAAGCCCAACTAAGCTCCTACGAGCAGTACTTC. Its translation: CASSEAQLSSYEQYF.

The gene calls are TRBV21-1 and TRBJ2-3; no DNA check was done on the table's D call, TRBD1. TRBV21-1 is an annotated pseudogene. This CDR3 comprises 19 residues. CDR3 bases: TGTGCCAGCAGCAAAGTTATTCTTTACAGGGGGCTTAGCACAGATACGCAGTATTTT. The encoded protein is CASSKVILYRGLSTDTQYF.

The chain uses TRBV18 and TRBJ2-2; 7 nucleotides agree with TRBD1. V gave up 1 base and J gave up 7 bases; unmatched junction bases: 9. The CDR3 contains 16 residues. Germline CDR1 reads KGHSH; CDR2 reads LQKENI. Here the CDR3 reads CASSPRSSGGVGELFF. The CDR3 DNA follows: TGTGCCAGCTCACCACGGAGTTCAGGGGGAGTCGGGGAGCTGTTTTTT.

This chain links TRBV4-3 with TRBJ2-1; 8 bases map to TRBD2. J was trimmed by 2 bases and V by 1 base; bases with no gene match: 4. In germline, CDR1 is LGHNA, CDR2 YSLEER. This CDR3 is built from 16 residues. Here the CDR3 reads CASSQASGSAYNEQFF. The CDR3 DNA follows: TGCGCCAGCAGCCAAGCAAGCGGGAGCGCCTACAATGAGCAGTTCTTC.

The chain couples TRBV11-2 to TRBJ1-1; D may be TRBD1 (6 bases). Trimming shortened V by 3 bases and J by 0 bases, and 8 bases separated the two germline ends. Germline CDR1 and CDR2: SGHAT and FQNNGV. The CDR3 has 14 residues. The CDR3 loop reads CASSLTGLNTEAFF. DNA of the CDR3: TGTGCCAGCAGCTTGACAGGTTTGAACACTGAAGCTTTCTTT.

The rearrangement links TRBV9 to TRBJ2-7; 8 bases align to TRBD2. This CDR3 is built from 14 residues. The junction had 9 bases not matched to a gene; V was cut back by 4 bases and J by 6 bases. Germline values: CDR1 SGDLS, CDR2 YYNGEE. The CDR3 region has the DNA TGTGCCAGCAGCTACGCGGGGGGTTGGCTCGAGCAGTACTTC. Translated, it gives CASSYAGGWLEQYF.

This rearrangement joins TRBV7-2 to TRBJ2-1; D ambiguous. V lost 1 base and J lost 8, with 15 bases in between. Germline CDR1 SGHTA, CDR2 FQGNSA. This CDR3 spans 15 amino acids. The CDR3 coding sequence is TGTGCCAGCAGCTTAGGACCGGGTGTCGTCGATGAGCAGTTCTTC. Its protein is CASSLGPGVVDEQFF.

The J gene is TRBJ1-3, the V gene TRBV5-1; the D is unclear. The V gene's germline CDR1 is SGHRS and CDR2 YFSETQ. CDR3 length: 17 amino acids. With 2 bases removed from V and 2 bases from J, the gap between germline ends came to 17 bases. The CDR3 sequence is CASSLSSTRTTGNTIYF. CDR3 coding DNA: TGCGCCAGCAGCTTAAGCTCTACACGGACTACTGGAAACACCATATATTTT.

The gene calls are TRBV28 and TRBJ2-7, with 11 nucleotides matching TRBD2. V lost 2 bases, J lost 6 bases, and 6 bases stayed unmatched. This CDR3 has 15 amino acids. From germline, CDR1 is MDHEN and CDR2 SYDVKM. CDR3 in DNA: TGTGCCAGCAGTTTACATCTAGCGGGGGGACTCGAGCAGTACTTC. Translation gives CASSLHLAGGLEQYF.

The chain employs TRBV7-2 and TRBJ2-7; D perhaps matches TRBD1 (5 bases). The CDR3 totals 15 residues. The V gene's germline CDR1 is SGHTA and CDR2 FQGNSA. V shed 1 base and J shed 3 bases, with 13 bases lying between them. The CDR3 DNA reads as TGTGCCAGCAGCTTAGATGGGGCCGGCCTCTACGAGCAGTACTTC. It specifies CASSLDGAGLYEQYF. Full variable domain (missing parts from reference TRBV7-2 and TRBJ2-7): GAGVSQSPSNKVTEKGKDVELRCDPISGHTALYWYRQSLGQGLEFLIYFQGNSAPDKSGLPSDRFSAERTGGSVSTLTIQRTQQEDSAVYLCASSLDGAGLYEQYFGPGTRLTVT.

Concerning this clone itself: Different DNA sequences within this sample yield the same CDR3. The gene calls are TRBV29-1 and TRBJ1-2; 7 nucleotides line up with TRBD1. Germline-derived CDR1 and CDR2 are SQVTM and ANQGSEA. With V trimmed by 4 bases and J by 8 bases, 4 bases remained unmatched. The CDR3 runs to 11 residues. The CDR3 is CSVAGGYGYTF. In nucleotides, the CDR3 is TGCAGCGTTGCAGGGGGGTACGGCTACACCTTC.

This clone was detected only once. The chain recombines TRBV9 with TRBJ2-3; 13 bases match TRBD2. This CDR3 has 16 amino acids. J gave up 2 bases and V 4 bases, and 4 bases lay outside the gene matches. The germline V gene encodes CDR1 SGDLS and CDR2 YYNGEE. The CDR3 sequence is CASSTGLAGSTDTQYF. The CDR3 bases are TGTGCCAGCAGCACGGGACTAGCGGGATCCACAGATACGCAGTATTTT.

The genes are TRBV28 and TRBJ1-5; a weak D match, TRBD1 (6 bases). The germline V and J ends were trimmed by 5 bases and 4 bases, with 21 bases remaining between them. In germline, CDR1 is MDHEN, CDR2 SYDVKM. This CDR3 is 17 amino acids long. Here the CDR3 DNA reads TGTGCCAGCAGTCTTTTCGGGGGGCTGGAATGGAATCAGCCCCAGCATTTT. As protein: CASSLFGGLEWNQPQHF.

The chain carries TRBV3-1 (or the pseudogene TRBV3-2) and TRBJ2-1; TRBD1 matches at 9 bases. Germline V lookup: CDR1 LGHDT, CDR2 YNNKEL (reference sequence). The CDR3 covers 16 residues. The J segment lost 4 bases and the V segment lost 2 bases, leaving 6 bases of the junction unmatched. CDR3 nucleotide sequence: TGTGCCAGCAGCCAACTCAGGACAGGGGTTTACAATGAGCAGTTCTTC. It yields the protein CASSQLRTGVYNEQFF.

V is TRBV7-2 and J is TRBJ1-5; 10 bases map to TRBD1. With V trimmed by 3 bases and J by 5 bases, 4 bases remained unmatched. CDR1 is SGHTA and CDR2 is FQGNSA in the germline V gene. The CDR3 consists of 15 residues. CDR3 residues: CASSLGTGVDQPQHF. The DNA of the CDR3 is TGTGCCAGCAGCTTGGGGACAGGGGTTGATCAGCCCCAGCATTTT. Full variable domain (outside the CDR3, taken from reference TRBV7-2 and TRBJ1-5): GAGVSQSPSNKVTEKGKDVELRCDPISGHTALYWYRQSLGQGLEFLIYFQGNSAPDKSGLPSDRFSAERTGGSVSTLTIQRTQQEDSAVYLCASSLGTGVDQPQHFGDGTRLSIL.

V usage is TRBV6-2 or TRBV6-3 and J usage is TRBJ1-2, with 8 bases aligning to TRBD1. V trimming: 6 bases; J trimming: 8 bases; junction bases outside the gene matches: 8. Germline CDR1 and CDR2: MNHEY and SVGEGT. This CDR3 is built from 13 residues. The CDR3 sequence is CASSIQGAWGYTF. The CDR3 DNA follows: TGTGCCAGCAGCATTCAGGGGGCGTGGGGCTACACCTTC.

The V gene is TRBV6-2 or TRBV6-3, the J gene TRBJ2-1; 8 bases align to TRBD2. The junction had 3 bases not matched to a gene; V was cut back by 2 bases and J by 0 bases. The CDR3 is 16 residues long. Germline values: CDR1 MNHEY, CDR2 SVGEGT. The CDR3: CASSYGLAFSYNEQFF. DNA for the CDR3: TGTGCCAGCAGTTACGGACTAGCTTTCTCCTACAATGAGCAGTTCTTC.

This clone was observed once. V gene TRBV6-5 combines with J gene TRBJ1-2; D might be TRBD1 (6 bases). V lost 5 bases, J lost 7 bases, and 14 bases lay in between. This CDR3 comprises 13 residues. The V gene's germline CDR1 is MNHEY and CDR2 SVGAGI. In DNA, the CDR3 is TGTGCCAGCAGTATACAGGGAGTTTTTGGCTACACCTTC. Amino acids: CASSIQGVFGYTF.

The gene calls are TRBV19 and TRBJ2-2, with 8 positions matching TRBD1. CDR1 and CDR2 (germline): LNHDA, SQIVND (reference sequence). After removal of 9 bases from V and 3 bases from J, the junction contained 6 bases not matched to a gene. There are 14 residues in the CDR3. The DNA of the CDR3 is TGTGCCAGCTGGGACAGGAGATACACCGGGGAGCTGTTTTTT. Translation: CASWDRRYTGELFF.

The chain joins TRBV9 to TRBJ1-2, with 11 bases matching TRBD1. CDR1 is SGDLS, CDR2 YYNGEE, per germline. The ends lost 4 bases at V and 4 bases at J; junction bases unmatched: 9. CDR3 length: 16 amino acids. In DNA, the CDR3 is TGTGCCAGCAGCTTTCGGACAGGGGGCAGTATCTATGGCTACACCTTC. Protein product: CASSFRTGGSIYGYTF.

V is TRBV19 and J is TRBJ2-7; TRBD1 might be the D (6 bases). This CDR3 is 13 amino acids long. Trimming stripped 5 bases from V and 3 bases from J, with 11 bases between. Germline V lookup: CDR1 LNHDA, CDR2 SQIVND (reference sequence). CDR3 sequence: CASSATGGYEQYF. CDR3 nucleotides: TGTGCCAGTAGTGCGACAGGCGGCTACGAGCAGTACTTC.

J is TRBJ1-2 and V is TRBV10-3; tentatively, D is TRBD1 (6 bases). Germline CDR1 and CDR2: ENHRY and SYGVKD. Between the trimmed V and J ends, which lost 0 bases and 8 bases, there was a span of 19 bases. This CDR3 contains 16 residues. The CDR3 is CAISESPQSGAAGYTF. CDR3 nucleotide sequence: TGTGCCATCAGTGAGTCCCCCCAGTCAGGGGCTGCGGGCTACACCTTC.

The chain is built from TRBV5-1 and TRBJ2-2, with D perhaps TRBD2 (6 bases). The CDR3 totals 15 residues. Looked up from germline, CDR1 is SGHRS and CDR2 is YFSETQ. Between the trimmed V and J ends, which lost 4 bases and 4 bases, there was a span of 14 bases. The CDR3 DNA reads as TGCGCCAGCAGCCTTAGACTAGTAGGCACCGGGGAGCTGTTTTTT. Its translation is CASSLRLVGTGELFF.

V usage is TRBV19 and J usage is TRBJ1-4, with 8 bases lining up with TRBD1. Germline V CDR1 and CDR2: LNHDA, SQIVND (reference sequence). This CDR3 region has 15 residues. The V and J ends lost 3 bases and 4 bases, in that order; junction bases with no gene match: 4. This chain's CDR3 is CASSIADRVNEKLFF. DNA for the CDR3: TGTGCCAGTAGTATTGCGGACAGGGTTAATGAAAAACTGTTTTTT.

The rearrangement uses TRBV7-2 and TRBJ2-3; unclear D gene. The V gene lost 7 bases and the J gene lost 3 bases, with 11 bases spanning the gap. The germline V gene has CDR1 SGHTA and CDR2 FQGNSA. This CDR3 comprises 13 residues. The CDR3 DNA reads TGTGCCAGCACCGGAGTAGGTACAGATACGCAGTATTTT. Protein: CASTGVGTDTQYF.

This chain joins TRBV11-2 and TRBJ1-1; D remains unclear. The CDR3 sequence is 17 residues long. Trimming took off 5 bases at V and 4 bases at J, with 23 bases between the two ends. CDR1 and CDR2 (germline): SGHAT, FQNNGV. The DNA for the CDR3 is TGTGCCAGCAGCCCCAGTGGGTTGGCAGGCCTTCTCACTGAAGCTTTCTTT. Encoded protein: CASSPSGLAGLLTEAFF.

The rearrangement uses TRBV27 and TRBJ2-1; D ambiguous. The ends were cut back, 4 bases at V and 11 bases at J, with 9 bases in the middle. CDR3 length: 11 amino acids. The germline V gene encodes CDR1 MNHEY and CDR2 SMNVEV (reference sequence). The CDR3 sequence is CASSSSMKQFF. The CDR3 DNA reads as TGTGCCAGCAGTTCTAGTATGAAGCAGTTCTTC.